This TCR beta chain was observed in a study of blood T cell repertoires in COVID-19. Germline V gene data show CDR1 as SGHRS and CDR2 as YFSETQ. The CDR3 is made up of 14 amino acids. With V trimmed by 0 bases and J by 5 bases, 3 bases remained unmatched. Clones were read by immunoSEQ multiplex PCR, and TCRdb kept only the in-frame ones, dropping some. The sample lists some 30,000 clones, 75% to 85% occurring once. This TCR was recovered from a human donor in a cohort sampled during active COVID-19. Specimen: peripheral blood. The rearrangement joins TRBV5-1 to TRBJ2-7; 9 bases map to TRBD2. The CDR3 loop is CASSLEVAGDEQYF. The CDR3 DNA reads as TGCGCCAGCAGCTTGGAGGTAGCGGGGGACGAGCAGTACTTC.